These 11 T cell receptor beta chains came from one sample sequenced in a study of tumor-infiltrating lymphocytes in oesophageal squamous cell carcinoma. One entry per CDR3 protein, called by TCRdb with MiXCR from the PCR reads. The sample has 9,500 to 12,000 distinct CDR3 sequences, around half seen once. The specimen was esophageal tumor tissue. These TCRs come from a male donor with esophageal squamous cell carcinoma.

The chain combines TRBV5-1 with TRBJ2-1; a possible D gene is TRBD1 (5 bases). This CDR3 is 16 amino acids long. CDR1 is SGHRS and CDR2 is YFSETQ in the germline V gene. Between the trimmed V and J ends, which lost 0 bases and 0 bases, there was a span of 10 bases. CDR3 loop: CASSLEGELSYNEQFF. The CDR3 nucleotides read TGCGCCAGCAGCTTGGAAGGGGAACTCTCCTACAATGAGCAGTTCTTC. Based on the CDR3 plus reference TRBV5-1 and TRBJ2-1, the full variable domain is KAGVTQTPRYLIKTRGQQVTLSCSPISGHRSVSWYQQTPGQGLQFLFEYFSETQRNKGNFPGRFSGRQFSNSRSEMNVSTLELGDSALYLCASSLEGELSYNEQFFGPGTRLTVL.

V is TRBV12-3 or TRBV12-4 and J is TRBJ2-7; D remains unclear. The tail of the sequence fits TRBJ2-1 better, so the J call may be wrong. The CDR3 sequence is 15 residues long. The CDR3 bases are TGTGCCAGCAGCCCATCGCGCTACTCCTACAATGAGCAGTTCTTC. It yields the protein CASSPSRYSYNEQFF.

A few counts support this clonotype. V gene TRBV7-2 combines with J gene TRBJ2-2; D is unclear. The CDR3 sequence is 13 residues long. The V end was cut by 1 base, the J end by 4 bases, with 4 bases between. Germline CDR1 SGHTA, CDR2 FQGNSA. CDR3 protein: CASSLGITGELFF. The CDR3, as DNA: TGTGCCAGCAGCTTAGGTATCACCGGGGAGCTGTTTTTT.

This rearrangement joins TRBV6-6 to TRBJ2-7, with no clear D. The closer fit of TRBJ1-2 to the DNA end suggests the J call may be wrong. CDR1 MNHNY and CDR2 SVGAGI come from the germline V gene (reference sequence). This CDR3 spans 12 amino acids. The CDR3 DNA follows: TGTGCCAGCAGGTCTGGGGTCTATGGCTACACCTTC. It is translated as CASRSGVYGYTF.

This chain uses TRBV11-2 with TRBJ2-1; 10 bases line up with TRBD2. There are 15 residues in the CDR3. The V segment lost 2 bases and the J segment 8 bases; nucleotides outside the gene matches: 6. Per germline, CDR1 SGHAT and CDR2 FQNNGV. The CDR3 sequence is CASSLNPSGSDEQFF. The CDR3 nucleotides read TGTGCCAGCAGCTTAAATCCTAGCGGGAGTGATGAGCAGTTCTTC.

This clonotype was counted between two and nine times. The chain carries TRBV7-3 and TRBJ2-1; 9 nucleotides align to TRBD2. The germline V gene has CDR1 SGHTA and CDR2 FQGTGA. Trimming cost V 2 bases and J 4 bases; bases outside gene matches: 6. CDR3 length: 16 residues. CDR3 coding DNA: TGTGCCAGCAGCTTATCGCCGACTAGCGGATACAATGAGCAGTTCTTC. Amino acids: CASSLSPTSGYNEQFF.

This clonotype is medium-sized. The chain is built from TRBV11-2 and TRBJ2-5; D unclear. V shed 1 base and J shed 1 base, with 4 bases lying between them. Germline assignment: CDR1 SGHAT and CDR2 FQNNGV. This CDR3 is built from 13 residues. CDR3 coding DNA: TGTGCCAGCAGCTTAGGAATCCAAGAGACCCAGTACTTC. Its translation: CASSLGIQETQYF.

This clonotype came up a few times. The chain couples TRBV7-2 to TRBJ2-1; no reliable D call. The CDR3 runs to 15 residues. The V gene lost 5 bases and the J gene lost 0 bases, with 11 bases spanning the gap. CDR1 SGHTA and CDR2 FQGNSA come from the germline V gene. In DNA form, the CDR3 reads TGTGCCAGCAGCCTCGACGGAAGCTCCTACAATGAGCAGTTCTTC. It is translated as CASSLDGSSYNEQFF.

This clonotype appeared a single time. The chain couples TRBV7-3 to TRBJ2-3; D unresolved. Matching the DNA end better, TRBJ2-5 makes the J call doubtful. Germline values: CDR1 SGHTA, CDR2 FQGTGA. This CDR3 has 13 residues. The CDR3 DNA reads TGTGCCAGCAGCTTACCGAGGCAAGAGACCCAGTACTTC. Its protein is CASSLPRQETQYF.

The chain combines TRBV12-3 or TRBV12-4 with TRBJ1-1, with D perhaps matching TRBD1 (6 bases). V shed 9 bases and J shed 1 base, with 21 bases lying between them. The CDR3 spans 16 residues. The CDR3 DNA follows: TGTGCCAGTCACCAACAGGGAGGGGATAAGAACACTGAAGCTTTCTTT. It specifies CASHQQGGDKNTEAFF.

This clonotype has a count of ten or more. The chain employs TRBV10-2 and TRBJ2-3; 7 positions match TRBD2. The trim removed 8 bases at V and 2 bases at J, leaving 10 bases unmatched. The CDR3 consists of 15 residues. Germline assignment: CDR1 WSHSY and CDR2 SAAADI. CDR3 sequence: CASQLGGDYTDTQYF. CDR3 DNA: TGCGCCAGCCAGCTGGGGGGGGACTACACAGATACGCAGTATTTT.